This TCR beta chain was captured in a study of CD8+CD57+ T cells in acquired aplastic anemia. At the level of the study: The sorted CD4+ and CD8+ cells yielded an average about 3.5 ug of DNA.

Both TCR beta VDJ combination and CDR3 sequence profiling were carried out. Genomic DNA was the template for this profiling. A single record per CDR3 protein comes from TCRdb applying MiXCR to the reads. Counted here are about 43,000 distinct CDR3 sequences, roughly two thirds occurring once; the ten biggest clones make up 59%. Germline values: CDR1 SGDLS, CDR2 YYNGEE. V was cut by 5 bases and J by 1 base, with 15 bases left in between. This CDR3 is built from 15 residues. Whoever was chosen for sequencing had shown CD8+CD57+ cell expansion by flow cytometry. Severe acquired aplastic anemia affected all patients.

The sample taken for sequencing was sorted CD4+, CD8+, or CD8+CD57+ T cells (not recorded which) from PBMCs. This sequence originates from a human donor with aplastic anemia. The J gene is TRBJ1-2, the V gene TRBV9; D might be TRBD1 (6 bases). The CDR3 nucleotides are TGTGCCAGCAGTAGGCCTACAGGGCTTAACTATGGCTACACCTTC. Its translation is CASSRPTGLNYGYTF.